One and the same sample provided the 31 T cell receptor beta chains below, sequenced in a study of radiotherapy plus CTLA-4 blockade in lung cancer. This table comes from immunoSEQ multiplex PCR, and its TCRdb copy is limited to in-frame clones, with some not included. Here the sample spans roughly 98,000 clones, approximately 85% being singletons. The sample was peripheral blood, taken from a patient treated with radiotherapy plus ipilimumab. These receptors all stem from a human donor with non-small cell lung cancer who had a partial response to radiotherapy plus ipilimumab.

This clone turned up a few times. The V call is TRBV4-1, the J call TRBJ1-1; D is unresolved. The CDR3 has 14 amino acids. The V gene lost 1 base and the J gene lost 0 bases, with 6 bases spanning the gap. Germline lookup yields CDR1 MGHRA and CDR2 YSYEKL. The CDR3 DNA reads TGCGCCAGCAGCCAAGGGAGATTGAACACTGAAGCTTTCTTT. Its translation is CASSQGRLNTEAFF.

The J gene is TRBJ2-7, the V gene TRBV14; D is unclear. Trimming took off 0 bases at V and 6 bases at J, with 9 bases between the two ends. Germline V gives CDR1 SGHDN, CDR2 FVKESK. The CDR3 consists of 13 residues. This chain's CDR3 is CASSQDRRGEQYF. The CDR3 DNA reads TGTGCCAGCAGCCAAGATCGGCGAGGCGAGCAGTACTTC.

The chain joins TRBV4-1 to TRBJ2-4, with D possibly being TRBD2 (5 bases). The germline V and J ends were trimmed by 1 base and 9 bases, with 10 bases remaining between them. CDR3 length: 13 amino acids. Germline assignment: CDR1 MGHRA and CDR2 YSYEKL. Written as DNA, the CDR3 is TGCGCCAGCAGCCAAGGCGAAAGCGGCATTCAGTACTTC. Translation gives CASSQGESGIQYF.

V usage is TRBV28 and J usage is TRBJ1-4, with TRBD1 matching 7 bases. The J segment lost 8 bases and the V segment lost 5 bases, leaving 8 bases of the junction unmatched. The length of the CDR3 is 14 residues. CDR1 and CDR2 (germline): MDHEN, SYDVKM. The CDR3 region has the DNA TGTGCCAGCAGTCCCCAGGGGGTCGGGGAAAAACTGTTTTTT. This sequence encodes CASSPQGVGEKLFF.

This chain joins TRBV19 and TRBJ2-2, with D maybe TRBD2 (5 bases). Looked up from germline, CDR1 is LNHDA and CDR2 is SQIVND (reference sequence). The CDR3 has 11 amino acids. V lost 10 bases, J lost 5 bases, and 8 bases lay in between. In DNA, the CDR3 is TGTGCCACCCGGAGGACCGGGGAGCTGTTTTTT. The encoded protein is CATRRTGELFF.

A note on this clone: Additional DNA sequences in this sample encode the identical CDR3. The rearrangement joins TRBV11-2 to TRBJ2-2; D unclear. The V gene lost 5 bases and the J gene lost 2 bases, with 12 bases spanning the gap. Per the germline V gene, CDR1 is SGHAT and CDR2 is FQNNGV. This CDR3 is built from 15 residues. The CDR3 coding sequence is TGTGCCAGCAGCACTTCCGACTCTAACACCGGGGAGCTGTTTTTT. It specifies CASSTSDSNTGELFF.

The CDR3 reads CASSGGTSQETQYF. CDR3 coding DNA: TGTGCCAGCAGCGGGGGGACTAGCCAAGAGACCCAGTACTTC. V is TRBV7-7 and J is TRBJ2-5; 8 nucleotides align to TRBD2. With V trimmed by 5 bases and J by 1 base, 3 bases remained unmatched. CDR3 length equals 14 residues. From germline, CDR1 is SSHAT and CDR2 FNYEAQ (reference sequence).

This chain joins TRBV28 and TRBJ2-7; perhaps TRBD2 as D (5 bases). CDR1 is MDHEN and CDR2 is SYDVKM in the germline V gene. CDR3 length: 15 amino acids. V was pared by 7 bases and J by 0 bases, with 16 bases between. Here the CDR3 reads CASTGLRFSSYEQYF. Written as DNA, the CDR3 is TGTGCCAGCACTGGACTTCGGTTCAGCTCCTACGAGCAGTACTTC.

This clone turned up a few times. The chain uses TRBV4-1 and TRBJ2-5; 10 bases agree with TRBD2. After removal of 3 bases from V and 5 bases from J, the junction contained 6 bases not matched to a gene. Germline-derived CDR1 and CDR2 are MGHRA and YSYEKL. This CDR3 has 15 residues. The CDR3 DNA reads as TGCGCCAGCAGCCAGGCTAGCGGGAGTCCGGAGACCCAGTACTTC. Translated: CASSQASGSPETQYF.

In its sample, this clone was seen a few times. The chain uses TRBV29-1 and TRBJ1-4; D gene ambiguous. This CDR3 has 11 residues. V gave up 0 bases and J gave up 13 bases, with 9 bases separating them. Germline CDR1 and CDR2: SQVTM and ANQGSEA. CDR3 amino acids: CSVEEGPGLFF. DNA for the CDR3: TGCAGCGTTGAAGAGGGCCCTGGACTGTTTTTT.

The chain recombines TRBV19 with TRBJ1-2; 8 bases align to TRBD1. This CDR3 comprises 15 residues. V was pared by 6 bases and J by 2 bases, with 8 bases of the junction left unmatched. Germline V lookup: CDR1 LNHDA, CDR2 SQIVND (reference sequence). The CDR3 coding sequence is TGTGCCAGTAGCCAAGAGCAGGGGGCCAACTATGGCTACACCTTC. Protein: CASSQEQGANYGYTF. Supplemented by reference TRBV19 and TRBJ1-2, the full variable domain reads DGGITQSPKYLFRKEGQNVTLSCEQNLNHDAMYWYRQDPGQGLRLIYYSQIVNDFQKGDIAEGYSVSREKKESFPLTVTSAQKNPTAFYLCASSQEQGANYGYTFGSGTRLTVV.

The CDR3 bases are TGTGCCAGCAGTTACTCGGGGCCGTCCAGCGAGCAGTACTTC. Translating it yields CASSYSGPSSEQYF. The chain couples TRBV6-5 to TRBJ2-7; D perhaps matches TRBD1 (5 bases). Germline CDR1 is MNHEY and CDR2 is SVGAGI. Trimming cost V 0 bases and J 6 bases, with 12 bases left between them. The CDR3 spans 14 residues.

The CDR3 protein is CASSFSSTDTQYF. CDR3 sequence (DNA): TGTGCCAGCAGCTTCTCTAGCACAGATACGCAGTATTTT. The chain joins TRBV7-3 to TRBJ2-3; D remains unclear. The CDR3 covers 13 residues. V lost 3 bases to trimming and J lost 0 bases, with 4 bases between them. Germline V gene sequence: CDR1 SGHTA, CDR2 FQGTGA.

The V and J genes are TRBV9 and TRBJ1-3; D gene uncertain. The CDR3 consists of 14 residues. V lost 7 bases and J lost 1, with 12 bases in between. The V gene's germline CDR1 is SGDLS and CDR2 YYNGEE. CDR3 protein: CASAPPGSGNTIYF. CDR3 DNA sequence: TGTGCCAGCGCCCCCCCCGGGTCTGGAAACACCATATATTTT.

The chain uses TRBV7-2 and TRBJ2-7, with a tentative D call TRBD1 (6 bases). Germline V lookup: CDR1 SGHTA, CDR2 FQGNSA. The V gene lost 2 bases and the J gene lost 4 bases, with 9 bases spanning the gap. The CDR3 loop spans 13 amino acids. The CDR3 loop reads CASSLRQVYEQYF. CDR3 DNA: TGTGCCAGCAGCTTAAGACAGGTTTACGAGCAGTACTTC.

In DNA, the CDR3 is TGTGCCAGCAGGGGAAGACAGGCATATAGCAATCAGCCCCAGCATTTT. Its protein product is CASRGRQAYSNQPQHF. The chain carries TRBV2 and TRBJ1-5; a weak D match, TRBD1 (6 bases). The CDR3 has 16 amino acids. Looked up from germline, CDR1 is SNHLY and CDR2 is FYNNEI. V dropped 6 bases and J dropped 0 bases, with 15 bases sitting between them.

CDR3 loop: CASSLVPGQVSDTQYF. The CDR3 DNA reads as TGTGCCAGCAGCTTGGTCCCGGGACAGGTCTCAGATACGCAGTATTTT. The chain recombines TRBV5-5 with TRBJ2-3; 8 bases match TRBD1. Germline lookup yields CDR1 SGHKS and CDR2 YYEKEE (reference sequence). V shed 0 bases, J shed 4 bases, and the junction held 7 bases outside the gene matches. CDR3 length: 16 amino acids.

This rearrangement joins TRBV5-1 to TRBJ1-5, with a possible D match to TRBD1 (6 bases). This CDR3 spans 15 amino acids. Between the trimmed V and J ends, which lost 2 bases and 7 bases, there was a span of 16 bases. Germline V gene data show CDR1 as SGHRS and CDR2 as YFSETQ. The CDR3 nucleotides read TGCGCCAGCAGCTTCGGTGAGGACAGAGGGCAGCCCCAGCATTTT. Its translation is CASSFGEDRGQPQHF.

The V call is TRBV5-6, the J call TRBJ2-7; possible D gene TRBD2, 6 bases. The CDR3 spans 15 residues. Trimming shortened V by 4 bases and J by 0 bases, and 14 bases separated the two germline ends. CDR1 SGHDT and CDR2 YYEEEE come from the germline V gene. The CDR3 DNA follows: TGTGCCAGCAGCCTCGGGGGACGGGTCTCCTACGAGCAGTACTTC. Translation: CASSLGGRVSYEQYF.

The genes are TRBV28 and TRBJ1-4; maybe TRBD1 (5 bases). CDR1 is MDHEN, CDR2 SYDVKM, per germline. Trimming stripped 1 base from V and 4 bases from J, with 10 bases between. The CDR3 runs 15 residues. CDR3 coding DNA: TGTGCCAGCAGTTTATACGGACAACGTAATGAAAAACTGTTTTTT. Amino acid sequence: CASSLYGQRNEKLFF.

The chain uses TRBV2 and TRBJ2-3; 13 nucleotides agree with TRBD2. Trimming removed 8 bases from V and 3 bases from J; junction bases left unmatched: 17. The CDR3 totals 19 residues. CDR1 and CDR2 from the germline V gene are SNHLY and FYNNEI. The CDR3 here is CASGGLAGWSRVDTDTQYF. The CDR3 DNA reads TGTGCCAGCGGGGGACTAGCGGGATGGTCACGAGTTGATACAGATACGCAGTATTTT.

V usage is TRBV29-1 and J usage is TRBJ1-1; TRBD1 might be the D (5 bases). Germline CDR1 SQVTM, CDR2 ANQGSEA. CDR3 length equals 14 residues. Trimming removed 1 base from V and 1 base from J, with 10 bases in between. For the CDR3, the DNA is TGCAGCGTTGAAGGGAGGGGCAGGAACACTGAAGCTTTCTTT. Residues: CSVEGRGRNTEAFF. Together with reference TRBV29-1 and TRBJ1-1, the CDR3 gives the full variable domain: SAVISQKPSRDICQRGTSLTIQCQVDSQVTMMFWYRQQPGQSLTLIATANQGSEATYESGFVIDKFPISRPNLTFSTLTVSNMSPEDSSIYLCSVEGRGRNTEAFFGQGTRLTVV.

The chain has TRBV27 and TRBJ1-1; tentatively, D is TRBD1 (5 bases). The CDR3 extends over 14 amino acids. The V gene's germline CDR1 is MNHEY and CDR2 SMNVEV (reference sequence). V lost 0 bases, J lost 4 bases, and 9 bases lay in between. CDR3 region: CASSLSTGGTEAFF. CDR3 in DNA: TGTGCCAGCAGTTTATCGACCGGGGGCACTGAAGCTTTCTTT.

Here the CDR3 reads CAWMALPGQGAEGDTQYF. The CDR3, as DNA: TGTGCCTGGATGGCCCTCCCGGGACAGGGGGCAGAGGGAGATACGCAGTATTTT. The V gene is TRBV30, the J gene TRBJ2-3; the match to TRBD1 covers 12 bases. Germline lookup yields CDR1 GTSNPN and CDR2 SVGIG (reference sequence). V shed 4 bases, J shed 5 bases, and the junction held 16 bases outside the gene matches. The CDR3 loop spans 18 amino acids.

The chain couples TRBV5-1 to TRBJ2-6; possibly TRBD2 for D (5 bases). V lost 1 base, J lost 0 bases, and 8 bases lay in between. Germline V gene data show CDR1 as SGHRS and CDR2 as YFSETQ. The length of the CDR3 is 16 residues. The CDR3: CASSLPAASGANVLTF. CDR3 nucleotides: TGCGCCAGCAGCTTGCCAGCGGCCTCTGGGGCCAACGTCCTGACTTTC. Full variable domain (missing parts from reference TRBV5-1 and TRBJ2-6): KAGVTQTPRYLIKTRGQQVTLSCSPISGHRSVSWYQQTPGQGLQFLFEYFSETQRNKGNFPGRFSGRQFSNSRSEMNVSTLELGDSALYLCASSLPAASGANVLTFGAGSRLTVL.

The chain couples TRBV9 to TRBJ2-1; 10 bases match TRBD2. The germline CDR1 and CDR2 sequences are SGDLS and YYNGEE. The J segment lost 4 bases and the V segment lost 3 bases, leaving 1 base of the junction unmatched. CDR3 length: 14 amino acids. DNA for the CDR3: TGTGCCAGCAGCGCGGGACTAGCGTACAATGAGCAGTTCTTC. It translates to CASSAGLAYNEQFF.

This clone was picked up a small number of times. The V gene is TRBV5-7, the J gene TRBJ1-1; 7 nucleotides line up with TRBD1. TRBV5-7 qualifies as an ORF whose function is uncertain. The CDR3 runs 13 residues. Losses at the gene ends were 2 bases for V and 4 bases for J; bases not matched to a gene: 2. CDR3 sequence: CASSLPGGTEAFF. CDR3 DNA: TGTGCCAGCAGCTTACCAGGGGGCACTGAAGCTTTCTTT.

The chain joins TRBV14 to TRBJ2-1; TRBD2 agrees at 12 bases. The CDR3 is made up of 16 amino acids. V lost 6 bases, J lost 4 bases, and 7 bases stayed unmatched. CDR1 is SGHDN, CDR2 FVKESK, per germline. This CDR3 reads CASSLAGGFVYNEQFF. In nucleotides, the CDR3 is TGTGCCAGCAGTCTAGCGGGAGGGTTTGTATACAATGAGCAGTTCTTC.

The gene calls are TRBV28 and TRBJ2-7; D possibly corresponds to TRBD1 (5 bases). The CDR3 contains 12 residues. Germline-derived CDR1 and CDR2 are MDHEN and SYDVKM. With 11 bases removed from V and 6 bases from J, the gap between germline ends came to 17 bases. In DNA form, the CDR3 reads TGTGCCTCCCAGGGCCTCTGGGGCGAGCAGTACTTC. This sequence encodes CASQGLWGEQYF.

This chain connects TRBV11-2 to TRBJ2-7, with D maybe TRBD2 (5 bases). The CDR3 totals 12 residues. Germline CDR1 SGHAT, CDR2 FQNNGV. Trimming removed 5 bases from V and 5 bases from J, with 10 bases in between. The CDR3 region is CASSLDGDEQYF. CDR3 in DNA: TGTGCCAGCAGCCTGGACGGGGACGAGCAGTACTTC.

V usage is TRBV7-9 and J usage is TRBJ2-3; 10 bases fit TRBD2. The CDR3 has 15 amino acids. CDR1 is SEHNR, CDR2 FQNEAQ, per germline (reference sequence). V gave up 3 bases and J gave up 6 bases; unmatched junction bases: 6. The CDR3 is CASSFTPGLADTQYF. In DNA, the CDR3 is TGTGCCAGCAGCTTTACGCCGGGACTAGCGGATACGCAGTATTTT.